This T cell receptor beta chain stems from a study of breast tumors, draining lymph nodes, adjacent tissues. CDR1 LNHDA and CDR2 SQIVND come from the germline V gene (reference sequence). CDR3 length: 14 amino acids. The V and J ends lost 6 bases and 4 bases, in that order; junction bases with no gene match: 5. MiXCR, applied by TCRdb to the multiplex PCR reads, yields one record per CDR3 protein. The sample yields about 14,000 distinct CDR3 sequences, around 53% seen once. V and J are TRBV19 and TRBJ2-3; TRBD1 aligns across 9 bases. The specimen was tumor-adjacent breast tissue. This clonotype originated in a female donor with breast cancer. Some clones in this sample may be carry-over from other donors' samples. The CDR3 region has the DNA TGTGCCAGTAGCGGGACAGGGTTCGCAGATACGCAGTATTTT. Translation: CASSGTGFADTQYF.